This T cell receptor beta chain was identified during a study of cytomegalovirus exposure and HLA in healthy donors. Points from the study as a whole: Reports credit the classifier with highly specific, highly sensitive diagnosis of cytomegalovirus status. CMV serostatus was the sole immune exposure data available.

CDR1 and CDR2 (germline): MGHRA, YSYEKL. V was pared by 3 bases and J by 10 bases, with 10 bases between. This CDR3 is built from 12 residues. The PCR made use of 60 Vbeta and 13 Jbeta primers. Repertoires were generated with immunoSEQ multiplex PCR, while TCRdb's copy carries only in-frame clones and drops some. The table includes under 150,000 clones, around 79% detected once. For this clone: The antigen remains undetermined.

Sample: PBMCs. The clonotype originates from a female donor in good health and CMV-seronegative. The chain carries TRBV4-1 and TRBJ2-1; perhaps TRBD1 as D (5 bases). The CDR3 reads CASSHQGREQFF. In nucleotides, the CDR3 is TGCGCCAGCAGCCACCAGGGCCGGGAGCAGTTCTTC.